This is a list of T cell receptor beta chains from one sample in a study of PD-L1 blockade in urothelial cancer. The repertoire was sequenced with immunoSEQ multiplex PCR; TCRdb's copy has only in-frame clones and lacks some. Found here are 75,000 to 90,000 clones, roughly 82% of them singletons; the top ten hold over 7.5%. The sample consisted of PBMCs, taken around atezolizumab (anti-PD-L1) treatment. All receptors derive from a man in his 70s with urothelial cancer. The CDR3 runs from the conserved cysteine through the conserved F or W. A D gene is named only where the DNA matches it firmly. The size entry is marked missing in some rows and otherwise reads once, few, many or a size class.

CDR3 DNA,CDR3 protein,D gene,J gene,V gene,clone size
TGTGCCAGCAGCTTAGGACAGGGGGCGACCTACGAGCAGTACTTC,CASSLGQGATYEQYF,TRBD1,TRBJ2-7,TRBV7-9,-
TGTGCCATCAGTCCCGGGACAGGGGAAATGAACACTGAAGCTTTCTTT,CAISPGTGEMNTEAFF,TRBD1,TRBJ1-1,TRBV10-3,few
TGTGCCAGCAGTGAGTCCCTTAACAATGAGCAGTTCTTC,CASSESLNNEQFF,-,TRBJ2-1,TRBV6-4,-
TGCGCCAGCAGTGAGAGGACAGGGCCCCCCTACGAGCAGTACTTC,CASSERTGPPYEQYF,TRBD1,TRBJ2-7,TRBV10-2,-
TGTGCCAGCAGTTACGGAGCGGGAGAAGCGGATGAGCAGTTCTTC,CASSYGAGEADEQFF,TRBD2,TRBJ2-1,TRBV6-5,-
TGTGCCAGCAGCTACAGGCTGCAAGAGACCCAGTACTTC,CASSYRLQETQYF,-,TRBJ2-5,TRBV5-4,-
TGTGCCAGCAGCCCTAGCGGGGGCACAGATACGCAGTATTTT,CASSPSGGTDTQYF,TRBD2,TRBJ2-3,TRBV9,-
TGCGCCAGCAGCTTGACGGGACAGGGGGCCTACGAGCAGTACTTC,CASSLTGQGAYEQYF,TRBD1,TRBJ2-7,TRBV5-1,-
TGTGCCAGCAGTGAAGGTGGGTCGAGCGGCTCGGGCACAGATACGCAGTATTTT,CASSEGGSSGSGTDTQYF,-,TRBJ2-3,TRBV6-1,-
TGTGCCAGCGGAAGACAGGGAACCACAGATACGCAGTATTTT,CASGRQGTTDTQYF,TRBD1,TRBJ2-3,TRBV2,-
TGTGCCAGCAGCTTAGACAGGGCCTACGAGCAGTACTTC,CASSLDRAYEQYF,TRBD1,TRBJ2-7,TRBV7-3,-
TGTGCCAGCAGCTTCCCAGGGGGCGGTGGCTACACCTTC,CASSFPGGGGYTF,TRBD1,TRBJ1-2,TRBV7-3,once
TGCGCCAGCAGCTTGGCCCTATGGGCGGGAGTAGGTTCCTACGAGCAGTACTTC,CASSLALWAGVGSYEQYF,TRBD2,TRBJ2-7,TRBV5-1,-
TGTGCCAGCAGTGATCTGGCAGGGCACTCCAATCAGCCCCAGCATTTT,CASSDLAGHSNQPQHF,-,TRBJ1-5,TRBV6-1,-
TGTGCCAGCAGAGTACAGGGTCTATCCACAGATACGCAGTATTTT,CASRVQGLSTDTQYF,-,TRBJ2-3,TRBV2,-
TGTGCCAGCAGCCAAGATAGCGGGCCCTACGAGCAGTACTTC,CASSQDSGPYEQYF,TRBD2,TRBJ2-7,TRBV4-2,-
TGTGCCAGCAGTTACAGAACAGGGATCATGAACACTGAAGCTTTCTTT,CASSYRTGIMNTEAFF,-,TRBJ1-1,TRBV6-6,-
TGTGCCACCGGGAAGGCCGGGGAGCTGTTTTTT,CATGKAGELFF,-,TRBJ2-2,TRBV10-3,-
TGTGCCAGCTCATTTTTCACAGAGAACACTGAAGCTTTCTTT,CASSFFTENTEAFF,-,TRBJ1-1,TRBV18,few
TGTGCCAGCAGCCCTCTGAGGGCAGGCCCTAACTATGGCTACACCTTC,CASSPLRAGPNYGYTF,-,TRBJ1-2,TRBV7-9,-
TGTGCCAGCAGTCTGACTAGCGGGAGCCACGAGCAGTACTTC,CASSLTSGSHEQYF,TRBD2,TRBJ2-7,TRBV27,-
TGCGCCAGCAGCCAAACCCCGGGACAGGAATACAATGAGCAGTTCTTC,CASSQTPGQEYNEQFF,TRBD1,TRBJ2-1,TRBV4-1,-
TGTGCCAGCTCACCATACACTAGCGGGAGGGATACGCAGTATTTT,CASSPYTSGRDTQYF,TRBD2,TRBJ2-3,TRBV18,-
TGTGCCACCAGCGGGGACTCGGAGCAGTTCTTC,CATSGDSEQFF,-,TRBJ2-1,TRBV15,once
TGTGCCAGCAGTGACTGTCCTACCTACGAGCAGTACTTC,CASSDCPTYEQYF,-,TRBJ2-7,TRBV6-4,-
TGTGCCAGCAGCTTAATCCTAGCGGCTGAAGGCCAGTACTTC,CASSLILAAEGQYF,TRBD2,TRBJ2-5,TRBV7-9,-
TGTGCCTGTACCCGGGCAGGGGGTACAGATACGCAGTATTTT,CACTRAGGTDTQYF,TRBD1,TRBJ2-3,TRBV30,-
TGTGCCAGCAGCTTAGCTCGGGTCGCCTCTGGGGCCAACGTCCTGACTTTC,CASSLARVASGANVLTF,-,TRBJ2-6,TRBV7-2,-
TGTGCCAGCAGTTTATCGACCGGGGGTCCCACAGATACGCAGTATTTT,CASSLSTGGPTDTQYF,-,TRBJ2-3,TRBV27,-